The clone carrying this T cell receptor (beta chain) was recorded many times. CDR3 length: 13 residues. Germline CDR1 and CDR2: SGHTS and YDEGEE. The V gene lost 2 bases and the J gene lost 4 bases, with 7 bases spanning the gap. This sample stems from a study of Graves' ophthalmopathy and Graves' hyperthyroidism. The sequenced template was RNA, covering the TCR beta CDR3 region. The library came from an HTBI-primed first-round RT-PCR and a second-round multiplex PCR. Using its own MiXCR run on the multiplex PCR reads, TCRdb lists one record per CDR3 protein. The table includes approximately 700,000 distinct CDR3 sequences, about 41% detected once.

This chain links TRBV5-8 with TRBJ1-5; no clear D. This receptor was obtained from an adult man with Graves' ophthalmopathy. Specimen: peripheral blood. The CDR3 region is CASSFLGNQPQHF. The DNA of the CDR3 is TGTGCCAGCAGCTTTCTGGGGAATCAGCCCCAGCATTTT.